These 27 T cell receptor beta chains were sequenced from one sample in a study of blood T cell repertoires in COVID-19. The data were produced by immunoSEQ multiplex PCR, yet TCRdb's version contains in-frame clones alone and is incomplete. The data hold 240,000 or so clones, with roughly four fifths observed a single time. Specimen: peripheral blood. The receptors derive from a woman aged 55-69 years with active or convalescent COVID-19.

V gene TRBV4-1 combines with J gene TRBJ2-5; 9 positions agree with TRBD2. This CDR3 spans 16 amino acids. V lost 2 bases to trimming and J lost 2 bases; unmatched junction nucleotides: 6. Germline values: CDR1 MGHRA, CDR2 YSYEKL. The CDR3 region is CASSQLMGLAQETQYF. CDR3 bases: TGCGCCAGCAGCCAACTTATGGGACTAGCACAAGAGACCCAGTACTTC.

The V call is TRBV18, the J call TRBJ1-1; D gene ambiguous. V was shortened by 2 bases and J by 4 bases, with 14 bases between the two germline ends. The CDR3 runs to 15 residues. Looked up from germline, CDR1 is KGHSH and CDR2 is LQKENI. The CDR3 nucleotides are TGTGCCAGCTCACCAAGCTACGGGGAGCTCACTGAAGCTTTCTTT. Its protein is CASSPSYGELTEAFF.

The V and J genes are TRBV9 and TRBJ1-3; perhaps TRBD1 as D (5 bases). In germline, CDR1 is SGDLS, CDR2 YYNGEE. The CDR3 covers 15 residues. V was trimmed by 4 bases and J by 3 bases, leaving 14 bases between them. The CDR3 DNA reads as TGTGCCAGCAGCCTCACGGGGGAGGTTGGAAACACCATATATTTT. It is translated as CASSLTGEVGNTIYF.

Points on this clone: The germline gene is not matched at one end of the junction; a read error may be the cause. The V and J genes are TRBV7-7 and TRBJ2-5; 12 positions agree with TRBD2. CDR1 is SSHAT, CDR2 FNYEAQ, per germline (reference sequence). The CDR3 length is 17 residues. CDR3 sequence: CASSLGASGGAGETQYF. The CDR3 nucleotides read TGTGCTAGCAGCTTAGGAGCTAGCGGGGGGGCCGGAGAGACCCAGTACTTC. Full variable domain (missing parts from reference TRBV7-7 and TRBJ2-5): GAGVSQSPRYKVTKRGQDVTLRCDPISSHATLYWYQQALGQGPEFLTYFNYEAQPDKSGLPSDRFSAERPEGSISTLTIQRTEQRDSAMYRCASSLGASGGAGETQYFGPGTRLLVL.

V gene TRBV5-4 combines with J gene TRBJ1-1; tentative D call: TRBD1 (5 bases). Germline V gene data show CDR1 as SGHNT and CDR2 as YYREEE (reference sequence). The CDR3 extends over 14 amino acids. With 2 bases removed from V and 1 base from J, the gap between germline ends came to 9 bases. The CDR3 here is CASSLWRGNTEAFF. In nucleotides, the CDR3 is TGTGCCAGCAGCTTATGGAGGGGGAACACTGAAGCTTTCTTT.

This sequence joins TRBV4-1 and TRBJ2-3, with D maybe TRBD2 (5 bases). CDR1 MGHRA and CDR2 YSYEKL come from the germline V gene. With 1 base removed from V and 2 bases from J, the gap between germline ends came to 13 bases. The CDR3 contains 16 residues. DNA for the CDR3: TGCGCCAGCAGCCAAGGGGGTCTAGCCCTCACAGATACGCAGTATTTT. Amino acids: CASSQGGLALTDTQYF.

The rearrangement joins TRBV7-5 to TRBJ2-2; the table's D call TRBD1 went unverified against the DNA. TRBV7-5 is a known pseudogene. CDR3 length: 16 residues. The CDR3 spells CARSLLRTANTGELFF. The CDR3 DNA reads as TGTGCCAGAAGCTTATTAAGGACAGCGAACACCGGGGAGCTGTTTTTT.

This chain connects TRBV28 to TRBJ1-2; 8 positions agree with TRBD1. With V trimmed by 4 bases and J by 7 bases, 8 bases remained unmatched. Germline V gives CDR1 MDHEN, CDR2 SYDVKM. This CDR3 region has 14 residues. The CDR3: CASSSPQGAIGYTF. As DNA, the CDR3 is TGTGCCAGCAGTTCCCCGCAGGGGGCTATTGGCTACACCTTC.

This rearrangement joins TRBV14 to TRBJ2-3, with D possibly TRBD2 on 5 matching bases. Per the germline V gene, CDR1 is SGHDN and CDR2 is FVKESK. This CDR3 is 15 amino acids long. V lost 2 bases and J 2 bases, leaving 11 bases between the germline ends. CDR3 amino acids: CASSQRGRLTDTQYF. The CDR3 DNA reads TGTGCCAGCAGCCAAAGAGGGCGACTCACAGATACGCAGTATTTT.

This clone was counted only a few times. The V gene is TRBV27, the J gene TRBJ1-4; TRBD1 agrees at 7 bases. CDR3 length equals 13 residues. With V trimmed by 2 bases and J by 10 bases, 4 bases remained unmatched. The V gene's germline CDR1 is MNHEY and CDR2 SMNVEV (reference sequence). This CDR3 reads CASSLTGVGKLFF. For the CDR3, the DNA is TGTGCCAGCAGTTTAACAGGGGTGGGAAAACTGTTTTTT.

This clone turned up a few times. The genes are TRBV5-1 and TRBJ1-1, with D uncertain. Germline CDR1 is SGHRS and CDR2 is YFSETQ. Trimming removed 0 bases at V and 8 bases at J, with 11 bases between. The length of the CDR3 is 13 residues. CDR3 protein: CASSLGSRREAFF. The CDR3 DNA sequence: TGCGCCAGCAGCTTGGGGTCGAGGCGGGAAGCTTTCTTT.

The chain uses TRBV3-1 (or the pseudogene TRBV3-2) and TRBJ1-1; no clear D. The V gene's germline CDR1 is LGHDT and CDR2 YNNKEL (reference sequence). This CDR3 contains 18 residues. The V gene lost 1 base and the J gene lost 1 base, with 19 bases spanning the gap. CDR3: CASSQAPGSVCRNTEAFF. In nucleotides, the CDR3 is TGTGCCAGCAGCCAAGCCCCAGGATCGGTGTGCAGGAACACTGAAGCTTTCTTT.

In its sample, this clone was seen a few times. CDR3 protein: CASTPPGTRRAQYF. The CDR3 coding sequence is TGTGCCAGCACCCCACCCGGAACTAGACGTGCGCAGTATTTT. The V and J genes are TRBV6-5 and TRBJ2-3; a possible D gene is TRBD2 (5 bases). Germline V gene data show CDR1 as MNHEY and CDR2 as SVGAGI. The CDR3 runs to 14 residues. The V end was cut by 7 bases, the J end by 10 bases, with 21 bases between.

This chain connects TRBV19 to TRBJ1-2, with 7 bases lining up with TRBD1. This CDR3 is built from 15 residues. CDR1 is LNHDA and CDR2 is SQIVND in the germline V gene (reference sequence). Losses at the gene ends were 4 bases for V and 3 bases for J; bases not matched to a gene: 8. CDR3 coding DNA: TGTGCCAGTAGTACAGTAACAGGGGTGCACTATGGCTACACCTTC. Protein: CASSTVTGVHYGYTF.

The chain links TRBV12-3 or TRBV12-4 to TRBJ2-5, with a tentative D call TRBD2 (5 bases). The CDR3 is 12 amino acids. V shed 6 bases and J shed 4 bases, with 9 bases lying between them. The CDR3: CASSEGTETQYF. CDR3 sequence (DNA): TGTGCCAGCAGCGAGGGCACAGAGACCCAGTACTTC.

The V call is TRBV6-5, the J call TRBJ2-2; the match to TRBD1 covers 8 bases. V shed 4 bases, J shed 3 bases, and the junction held 7 bases outside the gene matches. The CDR3 has 16 residues. Germline assignment: CDR1 MNHEY and CDR2 SVGAGI. The CDR3 region is CASSLRRGQDTGELFF. Here the CDR3 DNA reads TGTGCCAGCAGTTTACGCAGGGGGCAGGACACCGGGGAGCTGTTTTTT.

This chain joins TRBV2 and TRBJ1-6; unclear D gene. The CDR3 contains 13 residues. Germline CDR1 reads SNHLY; CDR2 reads FYNNEI. The V gene lost 4 bases and the J gene lost 4 bases, with 5 bases spanning the gap. CDR3 sequence: CASSGRYNSPLHF. The CDR3 DNA follows: TGTGCCAGCAGTGGGCGGTATAATTCACCCCTCCACTTT.

This clone was found a few times. V gene TRBV7-8 combines with J gene TRBJ2-7; 8 bases align to TRBD2. Trimming removed 5 bases from V and 0 bases from J; junction bases left unmatched: 6. Germline CDR1 SGHVS, CDR2 FQNEAQ. The CDR3 is 15 residues long. The CDR3 protein is CASSPTSGPSYEQYF. DNA of the CDR3: TGTGCCAGCAGCCCTACTAGCGGCCCCTCCTACGAGCAGTACTTC. Full variable domain (outside the CDR3, taken from reference TRBV7-8 and TRBJ2-7): GAGVSQSPRYKVAKRGQDVALRCDPISGHVSLFWYQQALGQGPEFLTYFQNEAQLDKSGLPSDRFFAERPEGSVSTLKIQRTQQEDSAVYLCASSPTSGPSYEQYFGPGTRLTVT.

J is TRBJ1-1 and V is TRBV19; 8 nucleotides line up with TRBD1. The length of the CDR3 is 14 residues. V dropped 7 bases and J dropped 5; count of bases not matched to a gene: 9. Germline V gene data show CDR1 as LNHDA and CDR2 as SQIVND (reference sequence). The CDR3 DNA is TGTGCCAGTACCTTCAGACAGGGGCAAACTGAAGCTTTCTTT. This encodes CASTFRQGQTEAFF.

The chain carries TRBV2 and TRBJ2-2, with TRBD2 identical over 8 bases. CDR3 size: 16 residues. V lost 6 bases, J lost 5 bases, and 11 bases stayed unmatched. Germline V gene sequence: CDR1 SNHLY, CDR2 FYNNEI. CDR3 residues: CASSQVSGVGTGELFF. CDR3 coding DNA: TGTGCCAGCAGCCAAGTTAGCGGGGTGGGGACCGGGGAGCTGTTTTTT.

This clone was detected once. The chain couples TRBV4-1 to TRBJ2-5, with D perhaps matching TRBD2 (5 bases). Trimming took 4 bases from V and 0 from J, leaving 9 bases between them. This CDR3 spans 14 amino acids. CDR1 and CDR2 (germline): MGHRA, YSYEKL. CDR3 loop: CASSRYGNQETQYF. The CDR3 DNA reads as TGCGCCAGCAGCCGTTACGGGAACCAAGAGACCCAGTACTTC.

The chain recombines TRBV9 with TRBJ2-2; D perhaps matches TRBD2 (6 bases). V lost 4 bases, J lost 9 bases, and 10 bases lay in between. This CDR3 contains 12 residues. CDR1 and CDR2 (germline): SGDLS, YYNGEE. In nucleotides, the CDR3 is TGTGCCAGCAGCCGGGACTCTCGGGAGCTGTTTTTT. Translating it yields CASSRDSRELFF.

This clone was recorded at least ten times. The V gene is TRBV7-2, the J gene TRBJ2-5; 7 bases are a match to TRBD1. The CDR3 runs 15 residues. The junction had 8 bases not matched to a gene; V was cut back by 1 base and J by 6 bases. CDR1 is SGHTA, CDR2 FQGNSA, per germline. The CDR3 sequence: CASSLERGLHQTQYF. Here the CDR3 DNA reads TGTGCCAGCAGCTTAGAGAGGGGGCTCCATCAGACCCAGTACTTC.

The sample holds a few counts of this clone. This chain joins TRBV6-2 or TRBV6-3 and TRBJ1-2; D unresolved. CDR3 size: 11 residues. Between the trimmed V and J ends, which lost 2 bases and 8 bases, there was a span of 6 bases. The germline V gene encodes CDR1 MNHEY and CDR2 SVGEGT. The CDR3 coding sequence is TGTGCCAGCAGTTACCCCTCGGGCTACACCTTC. It codes for CASSYPSGYTF.

The chain carries TRBV5-1 and TRBJ1-2, with D tentatively TRBD1 (6 bases). The germline V gene encodes CDR1 SGHRS and CDR2 YFSETQ. The ends were cut back, 5 bases at V and 3 bases at J, with 20 bases in the middle. This CDR3 is 16 amino acids long. The CDR3 nucleotides are TGCGCCAGCAGTCGGGGCCCGCTGGGGGCCGACTATGGCTACACCTTC. Encoded protein: CASSRGPLGADYGYTF.

The rearrangement links TRBV4-1 to TRBJ2-7, with D maybe TRBD1 (5 bases). The germline CDR1 and CDR2 sequences are MGHRA and YSYEKL. The CDR3 sequence is 14 residues long. V shed 3 bases and J shed 0 bases, with 9 bases lying between them. The CDR3 nucleotides read TGCGCCAGCAGCCACCCAGACAGCTCCTACGAGCAGTACTTC. Amino acid sequence: CASSHPDSSYEQYF.

The table lists this clone with a count of one. This rearrangement joins TRBV6-4 to TRBJ1-3; maybe TRBD1 (6 bases). CDR1 is MRHNA and CDR2 is SNTAGT in the germline V gene. The CDR3 is 16 amino acids. V was trimmed by 2 bases and J by 0 bases, leaving 11 bases between them. The CDR3 nucleotides are TGTGCCAGCAGTGACCCAGGGGCCTCCTCTGGAAACACCATATATTTT. Translated: CASSDPGASSGNTIYF.